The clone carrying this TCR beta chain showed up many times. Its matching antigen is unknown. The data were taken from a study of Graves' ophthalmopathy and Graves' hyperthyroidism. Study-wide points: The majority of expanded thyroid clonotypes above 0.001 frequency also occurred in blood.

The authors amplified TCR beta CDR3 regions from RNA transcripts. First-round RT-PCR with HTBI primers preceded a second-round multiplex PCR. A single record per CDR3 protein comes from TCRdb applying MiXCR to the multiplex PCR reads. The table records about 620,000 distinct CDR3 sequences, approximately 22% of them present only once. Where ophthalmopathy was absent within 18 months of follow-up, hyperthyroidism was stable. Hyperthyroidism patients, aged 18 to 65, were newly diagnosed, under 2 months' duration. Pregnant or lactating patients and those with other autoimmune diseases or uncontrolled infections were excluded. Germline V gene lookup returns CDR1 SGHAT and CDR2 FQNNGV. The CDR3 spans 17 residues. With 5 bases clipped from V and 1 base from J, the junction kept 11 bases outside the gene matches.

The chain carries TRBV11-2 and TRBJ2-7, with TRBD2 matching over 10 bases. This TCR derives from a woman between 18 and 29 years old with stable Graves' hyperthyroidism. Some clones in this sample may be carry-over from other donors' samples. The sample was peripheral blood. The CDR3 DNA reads TGTGCCAGCAGCCCCCTAGCGGGAGAGGCAGAGTCCTACGAGCAGTACTTC. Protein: CASSPLAGEAESYEQYF.